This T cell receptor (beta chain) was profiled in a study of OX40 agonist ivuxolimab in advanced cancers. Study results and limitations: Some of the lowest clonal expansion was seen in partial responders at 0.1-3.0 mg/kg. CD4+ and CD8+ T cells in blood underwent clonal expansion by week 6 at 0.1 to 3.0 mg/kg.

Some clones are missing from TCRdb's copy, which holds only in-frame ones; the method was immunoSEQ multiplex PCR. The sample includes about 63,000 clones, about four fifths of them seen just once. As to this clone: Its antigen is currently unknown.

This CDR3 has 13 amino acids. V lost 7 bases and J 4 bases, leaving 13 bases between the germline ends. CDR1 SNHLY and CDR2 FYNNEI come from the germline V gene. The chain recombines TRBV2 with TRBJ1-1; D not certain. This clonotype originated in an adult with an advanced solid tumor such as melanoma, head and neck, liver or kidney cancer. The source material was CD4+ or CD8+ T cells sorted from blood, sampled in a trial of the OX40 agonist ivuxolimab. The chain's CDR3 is CASKVLVGTEAFF. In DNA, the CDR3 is TGTGCCAGCAAGGTTTTAGTAGGCACTGAAGCTTTCTTT.